The T cell receptor (beta chain) described here comes from a study of blood T cells in healthy people across ages. Notes on the study in general: There was a strong correlation between TCR beta diversity and naive T cell percentage. Age brought a roughly linear fall in TCR beta diversity measured per million T cells.

With 2 bases clipped from V and 3 bases from J, the junction kept 7 bases outside the gene matches. CDR3 length: 16 residues. Germline CDR1 reads ENHRY; CDR2 reads SYGVKD. Primed by a sample-barcoded 5' primer and a J-beta primer mix, a second PCR proceeded for about 7 to 11 cycles. MiXCR was run by TCRdb on the 5' RACE reads, yielding one entry per CDR3 protein. In the table there are 730,000 or so distinct CDR3 sequences, about 42% of which are singletons. Individuals who donated were healthy Caucasians from Russia aged roughly 6 to 100. For this clonotype: The target antigen is unknown. A read error is possible here, since a much larger clone lies one base away.

V gene TRBV10-3 combines with J gene TRBJ1-2; 9 nucleotides agree with TRBD1. Sample: blood. This sequence was found in a woman aged 55-75 years in good health. CDR3 loop: CAISEGQGKSDYGYTF. The CDR3, as DNA: TGTGCCATCAGTGAGGGACAGGGGAAATCTGACTATGGCTACACCTTC.